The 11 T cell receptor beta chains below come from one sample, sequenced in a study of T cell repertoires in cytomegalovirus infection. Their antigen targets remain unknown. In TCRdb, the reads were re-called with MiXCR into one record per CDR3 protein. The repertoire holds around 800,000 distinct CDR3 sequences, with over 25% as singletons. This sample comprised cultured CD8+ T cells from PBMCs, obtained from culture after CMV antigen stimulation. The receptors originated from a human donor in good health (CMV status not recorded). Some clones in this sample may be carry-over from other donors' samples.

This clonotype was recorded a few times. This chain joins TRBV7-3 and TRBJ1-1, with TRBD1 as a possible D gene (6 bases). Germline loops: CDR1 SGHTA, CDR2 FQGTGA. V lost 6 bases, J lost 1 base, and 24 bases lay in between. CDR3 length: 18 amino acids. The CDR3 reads CASSLDPLGQSPNTEAFF. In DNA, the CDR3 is TGTGCCAGCAGTCTAGACCCCCTTGGACAGAGCCCGAACACTGAAGCTTTCTTT.

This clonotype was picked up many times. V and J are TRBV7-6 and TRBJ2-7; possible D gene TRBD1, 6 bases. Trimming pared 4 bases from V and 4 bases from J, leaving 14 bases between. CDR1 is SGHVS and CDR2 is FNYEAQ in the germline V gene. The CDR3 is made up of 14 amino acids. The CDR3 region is CASSYSGVEYEQYF. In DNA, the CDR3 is TGTGCCAGCAGCTATTCAGGGGTAGAGTACGAGCAGTACTTC.

The CDR3 reads CASSSKAAGGYHEQFF. CDR3 DNA: TGTGCCAGCAGTTCCAAGGCAGCGGGGGGTTATCATGAGCAGTTCTTC. The rearrangement links TRBV28 to TRBJ2-1; TRBD2 agrees at 9 bases. CDR3 length equals 16 residues. Germline V gene data show CDR1 as MDHEN and CDR2 as SYDVKM. Trimming cost V 4 bases and J 8 bases; bases outside gene matches: 12. Full variable domain (rest looked up from reference TRBV28 and TRBJ2-1): DVKVTQSSRYLVKRTGEKVFLECVQDMDHENMFWYRQDPGLGLRLIYFSYDVKMKEKGDIPEGYSVSREKKERFSLILESASTNQTSMYLCASSSKAAGGYHEQFFGPGTRLTVL.

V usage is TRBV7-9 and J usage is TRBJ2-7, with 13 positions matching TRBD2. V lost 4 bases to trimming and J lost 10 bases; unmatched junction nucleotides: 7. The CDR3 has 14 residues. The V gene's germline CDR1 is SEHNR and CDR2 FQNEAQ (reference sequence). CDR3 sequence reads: CASSSRLAGGGQYV. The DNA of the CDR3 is TGTGCCAGCAGCTCCAGACTAGCGGGGGGCGGTCAGTACGTC.

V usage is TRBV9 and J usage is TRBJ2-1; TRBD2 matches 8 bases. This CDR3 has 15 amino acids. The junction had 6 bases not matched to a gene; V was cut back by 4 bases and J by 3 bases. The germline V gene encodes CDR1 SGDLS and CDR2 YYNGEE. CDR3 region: CASSTGTSLYNEQFF. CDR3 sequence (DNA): TGTGCCAGCAGCACAGGGACTAGTCTCTACAATGAGCAGTTCTTC.

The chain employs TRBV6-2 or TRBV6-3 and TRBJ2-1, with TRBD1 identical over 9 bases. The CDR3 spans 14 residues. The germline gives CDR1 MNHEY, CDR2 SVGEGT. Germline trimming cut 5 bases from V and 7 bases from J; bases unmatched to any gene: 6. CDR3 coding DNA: TGTGCCAGCAGTAAAGGACAGGGGAGGAATGAGCAGTTCTTC. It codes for CASSKGQGRNEQFF.

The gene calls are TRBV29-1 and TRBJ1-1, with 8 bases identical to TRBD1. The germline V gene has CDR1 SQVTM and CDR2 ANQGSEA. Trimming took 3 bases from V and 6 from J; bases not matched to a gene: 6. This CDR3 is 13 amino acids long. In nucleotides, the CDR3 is TGCAGCGTTGATGGCGGACAGGGTTCTGAAGCTTTCTTT. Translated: CSVDGGQGSEAFF.

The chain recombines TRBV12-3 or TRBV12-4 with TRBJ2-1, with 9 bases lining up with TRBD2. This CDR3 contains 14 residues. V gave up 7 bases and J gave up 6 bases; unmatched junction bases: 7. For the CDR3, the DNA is TGTGCCAGCATCCAGCGGGGGGCACCCAATGAGCAGTTCTTC. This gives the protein CASIQRGAPNEQFF.

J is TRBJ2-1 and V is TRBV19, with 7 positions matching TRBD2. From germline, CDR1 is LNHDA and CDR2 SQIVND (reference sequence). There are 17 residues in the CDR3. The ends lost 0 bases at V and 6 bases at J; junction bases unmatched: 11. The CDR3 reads CASSIDAGTNPINEQFF. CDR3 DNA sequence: TGTGCCAGTAGTATAGACGCCGGGACTAACCCTATCAATGAGCAGTTCTTC.

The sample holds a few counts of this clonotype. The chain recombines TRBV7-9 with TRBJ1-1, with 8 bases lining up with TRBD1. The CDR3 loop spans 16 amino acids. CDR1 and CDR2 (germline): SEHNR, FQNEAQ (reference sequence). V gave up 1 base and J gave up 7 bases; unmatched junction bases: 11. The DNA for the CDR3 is TGTGCCAGCAGCTTAGAAGAAAGCAGGGGGCTTTTTGAAGCTTTCTTT. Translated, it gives CASSLEESRGLFEAFF.

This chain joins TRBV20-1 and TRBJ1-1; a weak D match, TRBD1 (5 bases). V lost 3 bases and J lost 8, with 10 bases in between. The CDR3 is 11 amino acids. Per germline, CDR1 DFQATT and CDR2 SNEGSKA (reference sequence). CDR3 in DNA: TGCAGTGCTAGTAAGGGGAGAGAAGCTTTCTTT. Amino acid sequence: CSASKGREAFF.